The 14 T cell receptor beta chains reported below all come from one sample, sequenced in a study of STAT5B mutations in CD4+ large granular lymphocyte leukemia. Using immunoSEQ multiplex PCR, the repertoire was profiled, and TCRdb retains in-frame clones only, with some absent. This sample carries 4,000 or so clones, 65% to 85% of them seen once, and the ten largest clones take 65% to 80%. Sequencing was done on a sample of PBMCs. The source is a man aged 65 to 85 with CD4+ T-cell large granular lymphocyte leukemia.

V and J are TRBV12-5 and TRBJ1-2; the D is unclear. The V gene's germline CDR1 is LGHNT and CDR2 FRNRAP. This CDR3 spans 14 amino acids. Trimming left V 1 base short and J 5 bases short, with 11 bases between. The CDR3 DNA reads TGTGCTAGTGGTTTGGAGAGTAGGGCTTATGGCTACACCTTC. It codes for CASGLESRAYGYTF.

The J gene is TRBJ2-1, the V gene TRBV2; D gene uncertain. The germline V gene encodes CDR1 SNHLY and CDR2 FYNNEI. The CDR3 is 11 amino acids. Trimming removed 6 bases at V and 5 bases at J, with 5 bases between. The CDR3 nucleotides read TGTGCCAGCAGCTACGACAATGAGCAGTTCTTC. It codes for CASSYDNEQFF. The whole variable domain, filled in from reference TRBV2 and TRBJ2-1, reads EPEVTQTPSHQVTQMGQEVILRCVPISNHLYFYWYRQILGQKVEFLVSFYNNEISEKSEIFDDQFSVERPDGSNFTLKIRSTKLEDSAMYFCASSYDNEQFFGPGTRLTVL.

Here the CDR3 DNA reads TGCGCCAGCAGCCAGTGGACAGGGGGCAAGGACTATGGCTACACCTTC. This codes for CASSQWTGGKDYGYTF. V usage is TRBV4-1 and J usage is TRBJ1-2, with TRBD1 matching over 11 bases. The CDR3 extends over 16 amino acids. Trimming cost V 3 bases and J 3 bases; bases outside gene matches: 6. Looked up from germline, CDR1 is MGHRA and CDR2 is YSYEKL.

Concerning this clone itself: One end of the junction is discordant with germline, which a read error may explain. This chain joins TRBV7-7 and TRBJ2-1, with 12 bases fitting TRBD2. CDR3 length: 15 residues. The germline V gene encodes CDR1 SSHAT and CDR2 FNYEAQ (reference sequence). The CDR3: CASSDGTSGPNEQFF. CDR3 nucleotide sequence: TGTGCTAGCAGCGACGGGACTAGCGGGCCTAATGAGCAGTTCTTC.

CDR3 sequence (DNA): TGTGCCAGAAGCTCTGACTGGGCGGAGACCCAGTACTTC. It yields the protein CARSSDWAETQYF. The chain couples TRBV5-3 to TRBJ2-5; D not resolved. TRBV5-3 is an ORF; its function is uncertain. The CDR3 covers 13 residues. With 3 bases removed from V and 5 bases from J, the gap between germline ends came to 11 bases.

The chain combines TRBV14 with TRBJ2-4, with TRBD1 matching 8 bases. The V gene end was trimmed by 1 base and the J gene end by 2 bases; junction bases not matched to a gene: 13. CDR1 is SGHDN and CDR2 is FVKESK in the germline V gene. This CDR3 has 19 residues. This CDR3 reads CASSQGLGRTGWTKNIQYF. The CDR3, as DNA: TGTGCCAGCAGCCAAGGTCTTGGAAGGACAGGGTGGACCAAAAACATTCAGTACTTC.

This clone was observed a few times. V is TRBV27 and J is TRBJ1-1; a weak D match, TRBD1 (5 bases). Germline V lookup: CDR1 MNHEY, CDR2 SMNVEV (reference sequence). The CDR3 contains 15 residues. The V end was cut by 3 bases, the J end by 3 bases, with 14 bases between. CDR3 bases: TGTGCCAGCAGTTTCGGGGCAGGGTTATACACTGAAGCTTTCTTT. This translates into CASSFGAGLYTEAFF.

This clone was seen once. One end of the junction fails to match germline, which may point to a read error. The rearrangement joins TRBV7-7 to TRBJ2-1; 10 positions match TRBD2. The CDR3 consists of 16 residues. Germline values: CDR1 SSHAT, CDR2 FNYEAQ (reference sequence). CDR3 bases: TGTGCTAGCAGCTTAAGGCCTAGCGGGAGCATAGATGAGCAGTTCTTC. This sequence encodes CASSLRPSGSIDEQFF.

This chain links TRBV7-2 with TRBJ1-2, with unresolved D. The germline V gene encodes CDR1 SGHTA and CDR2 FQGNSA. The CDR3 runs 14 residues. Deletions cut 1 base from V and 4 bases from J, with 10 bases between. This CDR3 reads CASSLVDGSYGYTF. CDR3 in DNA: TGTGCCAGCAGCTTAGTCGATGGGAGCTATGGCTACACCTTC.

This clone was seen only once. V is TRBV29-1 and J is TRBJ2-3; 10 bases map to TRBD2. The J segment lost 4 bases and the V segment lost 8 bases, leaving 9 bases of the junction unmatched. Germline CDR1 and CDR2: SQVTM and ANQGSEA. This CDR3 contains 14 residues. CDR3 residues: CSIPSGRWADTQYF. The CDR3 DNA sequence: TGCAGCATCCCTAGCGGGAGATGGGCAGATACGCAGTATTTT.

This clone was found once. CDR3 residues: CASSERGREPDTQYF. CDR3 DNA: TGTGCCAGCAGTGAAAGGGGCAGGGAGCCAGATACGCAGTATTTT. V is TRBV2 and J is TRBJ2-3; TRBD1 or TRBD2 may be the D gene (5 bases each). The CDR3 contains 15 residues. CDR1 and CDR2 (germline): SNHLY, FYNNEI. Trimming removed 2 bases at V and 4 bases at J, with 13 bases between.

The chain joins TRBV6-5 to TRBJ2-6; D possibly uses TRBD1 or TRBD2 (5 bases each). Per the germline V gene, CDR1 is MNHEY and CDR2 is SVGAGI. Trimming stripped 1 base from V and 1 base from J, with 5 bases between. The CDR3 is 15 residues long. CDR3 residues: CASSYWGSGANVLTF. CDR3 DNA sequence: TGTGCCAGCAGTTACTGGGGGTCTGGGGCCAACGTCCTGACTTTC.

The chain recombines TRBV6-5 with TRBJ1-1; the D gene is possibly TRBD1 (6 bases). The CDR3 length is 14 residues. V lost 5 bases to trimming and J lost 6 bases, with 16 bases between them. The germline V gene has CDR1 MNHEY and CDR2 SVGAGI. The CDR3 is CASSTTDSAPEAFF. The CDR3 nucleotides are TGTGCCAGCAGTACCACGGACAGCGCACCTGAAGCTTTCTTT.

The V call is TRBV11-2, the J call TRBJ2-3; TRBD2 agrees at 7 bases. CDR1 is SGHAT and CDR2 is FQNNGV in the germline V gene. CDR3 length: 16 residues. The V segment lost 3 bases and the J segment 4 bases; nucleotides outside the gene matches: 10. CDR3 DNA sequence: TGTGCCAGCAGCTTCGGTGGAGCGGGATTCTCAGATACGCAGTATTTT. This sequence encodes CASSFGGAGFSDTQYF.